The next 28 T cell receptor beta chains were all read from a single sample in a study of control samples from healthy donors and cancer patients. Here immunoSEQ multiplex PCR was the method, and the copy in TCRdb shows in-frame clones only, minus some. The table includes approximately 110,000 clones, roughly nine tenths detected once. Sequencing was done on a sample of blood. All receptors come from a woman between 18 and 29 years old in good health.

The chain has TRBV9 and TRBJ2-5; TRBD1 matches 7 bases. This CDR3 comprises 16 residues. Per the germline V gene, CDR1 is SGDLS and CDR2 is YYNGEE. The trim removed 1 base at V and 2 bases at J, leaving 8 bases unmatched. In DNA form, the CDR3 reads TGTGCCAGCAGCGTAAGCAAGACAGGGCGGCAAGAGACCCAGTACTTC. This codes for CASSVSKTGRQETQYF. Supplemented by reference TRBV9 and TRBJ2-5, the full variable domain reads DSGVTQTPKHLITATGQRVTLRCSPRSGDLSVYWYQQSLDQGLQFLIQYYNGEERAKGNILERFSAQQFPDLHSELNLSSLELGDSALYFCASSVSKTGRQETQYFGPGTRLLVL.

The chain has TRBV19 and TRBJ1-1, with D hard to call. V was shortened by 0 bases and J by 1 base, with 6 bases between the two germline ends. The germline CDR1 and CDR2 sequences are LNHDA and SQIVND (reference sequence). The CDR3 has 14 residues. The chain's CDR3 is CASSIDPTNTEAFF. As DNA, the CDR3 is TGTGCCAGTAGTATAGATCCCACGAACACTGAAGCTTTCTTT.

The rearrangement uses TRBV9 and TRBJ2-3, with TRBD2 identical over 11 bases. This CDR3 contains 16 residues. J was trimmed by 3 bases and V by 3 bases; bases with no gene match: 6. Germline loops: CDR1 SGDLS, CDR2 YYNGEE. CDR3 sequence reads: CASSGIAGGPTDTQYF. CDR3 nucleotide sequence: TGTGCCAGCAGCGGTATAGCGGGGGGGCCTACAGATACGCAGTATTTT.

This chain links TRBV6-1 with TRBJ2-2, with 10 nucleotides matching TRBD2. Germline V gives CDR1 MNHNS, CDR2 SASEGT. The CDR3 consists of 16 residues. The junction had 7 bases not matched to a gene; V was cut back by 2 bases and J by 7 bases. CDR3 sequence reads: CASSEQASGSGGELFF. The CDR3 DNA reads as TGTGCCAGCAGTGAACAGGCTAGCGGGAGTGGCGGGGAGCTGTTTTTT.

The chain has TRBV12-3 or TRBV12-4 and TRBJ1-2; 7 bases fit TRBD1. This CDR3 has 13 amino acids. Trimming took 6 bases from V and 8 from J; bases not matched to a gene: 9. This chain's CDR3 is CASSYGQVRGYTF. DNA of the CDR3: TGTGCCAGCAGCTACGGACAGGTTCGGGGCTACACCTTC.

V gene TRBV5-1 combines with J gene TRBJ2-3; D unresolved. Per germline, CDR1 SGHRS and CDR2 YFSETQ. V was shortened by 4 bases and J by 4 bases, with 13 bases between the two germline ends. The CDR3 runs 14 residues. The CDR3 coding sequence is TGCGCCAGCAGCATTAAGACATTTTCAGATACGCAGTATTTT. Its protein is CASSIKTFSDTQYF.

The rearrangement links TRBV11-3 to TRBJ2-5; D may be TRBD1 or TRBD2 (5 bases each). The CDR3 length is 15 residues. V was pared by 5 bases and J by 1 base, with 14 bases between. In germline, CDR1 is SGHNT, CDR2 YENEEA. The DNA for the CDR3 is TGTGCCAGCAGCCCGGGGCAGGGTCCCCAAGAGACCCAGTACTTC. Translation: CASSPGQGPQETQYF.

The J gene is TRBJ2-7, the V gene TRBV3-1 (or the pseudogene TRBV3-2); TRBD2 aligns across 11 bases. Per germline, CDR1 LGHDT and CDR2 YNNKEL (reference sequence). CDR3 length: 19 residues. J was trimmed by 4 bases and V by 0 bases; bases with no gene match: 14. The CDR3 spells CASSQDLLAGVLKVYEQYF. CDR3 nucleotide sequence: TGTGCCAGCAGCCAAGATCTACTAGCGGGAGTTCTAAAGGTATACGAGCAGTACTTC.

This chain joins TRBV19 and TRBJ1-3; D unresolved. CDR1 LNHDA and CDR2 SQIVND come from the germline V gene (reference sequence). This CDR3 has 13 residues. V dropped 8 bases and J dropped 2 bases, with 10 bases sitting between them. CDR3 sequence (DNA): TGTGCCAGTTCCCGGGGAGCTGGAAACACCATATATTTT. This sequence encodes CASSRGAGNTIYF.

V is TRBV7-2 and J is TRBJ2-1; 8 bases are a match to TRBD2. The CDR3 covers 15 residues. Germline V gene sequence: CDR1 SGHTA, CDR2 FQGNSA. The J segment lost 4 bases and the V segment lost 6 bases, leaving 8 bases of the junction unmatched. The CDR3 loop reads CASRSSGSLYNEQFF. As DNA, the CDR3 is TGTGCCAGCAGGTCAAGCGGGAGTCTATACAATGAGCAGTTCTTC.

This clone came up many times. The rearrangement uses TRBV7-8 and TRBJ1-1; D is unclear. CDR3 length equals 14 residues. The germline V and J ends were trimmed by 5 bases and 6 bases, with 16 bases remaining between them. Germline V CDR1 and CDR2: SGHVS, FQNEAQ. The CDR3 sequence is CASSPAGKRAEAFF. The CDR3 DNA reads TGTGCCAGCAGCCCGGCGGGGAAGAGGGCTGAAGCTTTCTTT.

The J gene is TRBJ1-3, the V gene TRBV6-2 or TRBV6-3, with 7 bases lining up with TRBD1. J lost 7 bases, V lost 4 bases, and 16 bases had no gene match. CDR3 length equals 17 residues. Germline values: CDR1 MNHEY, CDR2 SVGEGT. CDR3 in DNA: TGTGCCAGCAGTTCAAAGCCTGACAGGGTATTGGGGAACACCATATATTTT. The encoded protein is CASSSKPDRVLGNTIYF.

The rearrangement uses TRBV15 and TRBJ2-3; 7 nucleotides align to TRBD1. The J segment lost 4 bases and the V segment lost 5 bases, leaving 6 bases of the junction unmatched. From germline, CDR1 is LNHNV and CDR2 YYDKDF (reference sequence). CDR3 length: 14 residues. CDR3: CATSPRQGPDTQYF. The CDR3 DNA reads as TGTGCCACCAGCCCTCGACAGGGCCCAGATACGCAGTATTTT.

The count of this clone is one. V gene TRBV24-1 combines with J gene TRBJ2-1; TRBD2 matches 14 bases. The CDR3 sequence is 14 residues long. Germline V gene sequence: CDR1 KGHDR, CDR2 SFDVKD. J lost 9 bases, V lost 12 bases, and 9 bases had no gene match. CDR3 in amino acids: CAVATSGRAFEQFF. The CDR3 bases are TGTGCCGTTGCGACTAGCGGGAGGGCCTTTGAGCAGTTCTTC.

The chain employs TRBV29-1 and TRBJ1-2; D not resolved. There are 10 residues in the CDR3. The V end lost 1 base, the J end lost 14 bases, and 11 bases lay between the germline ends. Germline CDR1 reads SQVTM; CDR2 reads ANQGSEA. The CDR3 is CSVEGWEGTF. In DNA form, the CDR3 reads TGCAGCGTTGAAGGTTGGGAAGGGACCTTC.

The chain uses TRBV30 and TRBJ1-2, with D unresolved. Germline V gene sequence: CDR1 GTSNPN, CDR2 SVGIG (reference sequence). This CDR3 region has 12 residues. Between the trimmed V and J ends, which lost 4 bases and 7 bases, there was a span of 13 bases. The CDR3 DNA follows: TGTGCCTGGACCGACCTCGGAGGTGGCTACACCTTC. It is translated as CAWTDLGGGYTF.

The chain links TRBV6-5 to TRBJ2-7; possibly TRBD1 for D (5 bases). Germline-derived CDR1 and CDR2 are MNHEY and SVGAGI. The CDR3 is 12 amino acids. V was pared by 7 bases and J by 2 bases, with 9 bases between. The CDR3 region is CASTQGTYEQYF. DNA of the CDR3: TGTGCCAGCACGCAGGGAACCTACGAGCAGTACTTC.

CDR3 nucleotides: TGTGCCAGCAGCAATCCTTTCCCTTCTAAGAAAGAGACCCAGTACTTC. Translation: CASSNPFPSKKETQYF. The chain joins TRBV21-1 to TRBJ2-5; TRBD2, the D gene given by the table, was not confirmed from the DNA. TRBV21-1 is given as a pseudogene. This CDR3 has 16 amino acids.

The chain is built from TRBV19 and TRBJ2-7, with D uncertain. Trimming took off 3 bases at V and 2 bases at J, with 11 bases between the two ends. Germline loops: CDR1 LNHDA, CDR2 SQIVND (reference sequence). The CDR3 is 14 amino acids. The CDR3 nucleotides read TGTGCCAGTAGTATCTTTATCGGCACCTACGAGCAGTACTTC. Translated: CASSIFIGTYEQYF.

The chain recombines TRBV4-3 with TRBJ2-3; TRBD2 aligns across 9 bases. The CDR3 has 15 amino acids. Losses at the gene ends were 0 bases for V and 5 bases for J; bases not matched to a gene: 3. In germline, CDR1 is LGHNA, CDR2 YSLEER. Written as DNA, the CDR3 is TGCGCCAGCAGCCAAGATGGCGGGGGGGTAGATACGCAGTATTTT. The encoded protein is CASSQDGGGVDTQYF.

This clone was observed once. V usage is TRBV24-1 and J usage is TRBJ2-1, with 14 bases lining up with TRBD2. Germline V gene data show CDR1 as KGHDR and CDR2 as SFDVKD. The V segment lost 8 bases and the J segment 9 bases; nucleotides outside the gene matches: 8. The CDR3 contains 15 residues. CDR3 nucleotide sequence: TGTGCCACCAAAGGGACTAGCGGGAGTCAGAGTGAGCAGTTCTTC. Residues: CATKGTSGSQSEQFF.

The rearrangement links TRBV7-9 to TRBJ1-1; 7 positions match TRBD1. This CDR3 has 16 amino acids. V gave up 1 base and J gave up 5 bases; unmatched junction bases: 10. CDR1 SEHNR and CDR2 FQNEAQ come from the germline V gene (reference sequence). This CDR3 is CASSLVGERQGTEAFF. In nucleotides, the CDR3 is TGTGCCAGCAGCTTAGTAGGGGAAAGACAGGGAACTGAAGCTTTCTTT. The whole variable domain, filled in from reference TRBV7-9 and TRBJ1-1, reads DTGVSQNPRHKITKRGQNVTFRCDPISEHNRLYWYRQTLGQGPEFLTYFQNEAQLEKSRLLSDRFSAERPKGSFSTLEIQRTEQGDSAMYLCASSLVGERQGTEAFFGQGTRLTVV.

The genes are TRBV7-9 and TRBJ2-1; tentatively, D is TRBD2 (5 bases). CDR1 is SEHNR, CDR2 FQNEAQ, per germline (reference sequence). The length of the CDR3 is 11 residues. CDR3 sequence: CASGSYNEQFF. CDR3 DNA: TGTGCTTCGGGGAGTTACAATGAGCAGTTCTTC. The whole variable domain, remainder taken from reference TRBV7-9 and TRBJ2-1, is DTGVSQNPRHKITKRGQNVTFRCDPISEHNRLYWYRQTLGQGPEFLTYFQNEAQLEKSRLLSDRFSAERPKGSFSTLEIQRTEQGDSAMYLCASGSYNEQFFGPGTRLTVL.

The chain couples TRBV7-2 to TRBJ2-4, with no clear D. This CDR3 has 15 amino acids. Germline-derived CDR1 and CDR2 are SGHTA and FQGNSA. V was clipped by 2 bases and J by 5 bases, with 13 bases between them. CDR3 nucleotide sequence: TGTGCCAGCAGCTTATTGTTCGGTGGGGAAAACATTCAGTACTTC. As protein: CASSLLFGGENIQYF.

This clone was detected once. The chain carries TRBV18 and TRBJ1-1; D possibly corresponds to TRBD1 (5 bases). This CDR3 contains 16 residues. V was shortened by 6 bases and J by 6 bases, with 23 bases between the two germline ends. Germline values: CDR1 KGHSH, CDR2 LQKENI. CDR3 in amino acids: CASSHGGRYNLPEAFF. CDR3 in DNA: TGTGCCAGCTCGCACGGGGGACGTTACAACCTCCCTGAAGCTTTCTTT. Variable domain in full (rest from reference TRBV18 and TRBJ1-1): NAGVMQNPRHLVRRRGQEARLRCSPMKGHSHVYWYRQLPEEGLKFMVYLQKENIIDESGMPKERFSAEFPKEGPSILRIQQVVRGDSAAYFCASSHGGRYNLPEAFFGQGTRLTVV.

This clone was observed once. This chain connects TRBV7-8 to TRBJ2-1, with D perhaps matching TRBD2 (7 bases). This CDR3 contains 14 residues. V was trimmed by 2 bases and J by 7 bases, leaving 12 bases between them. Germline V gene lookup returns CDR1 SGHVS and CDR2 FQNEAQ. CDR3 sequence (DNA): TGTGCCAGCAGCTTATGGAGGGGGGGGAATGAGCAGTTCTTC. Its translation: CASSLWRGGNEQFF. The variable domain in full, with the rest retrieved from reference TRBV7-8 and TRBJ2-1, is GAGVSQSPRYKVAKRGQDVALRCDPISGHVSLFWYQQALGQGPEFLTYFQNEAQLDKSGLPSDRFFAERPEGSVSTLKIQRTQQEDSAVYLCASSLWRGGNEQFFGPGTRLTVL.

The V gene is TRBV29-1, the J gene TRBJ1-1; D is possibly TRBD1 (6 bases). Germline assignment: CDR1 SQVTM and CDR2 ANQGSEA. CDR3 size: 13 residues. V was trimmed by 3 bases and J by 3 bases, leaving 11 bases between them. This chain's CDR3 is CSVDKGGDTEAFF. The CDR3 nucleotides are TGCAGCGTTGATAAAGGGGGGGACACTGAAGCTTTCTTT.

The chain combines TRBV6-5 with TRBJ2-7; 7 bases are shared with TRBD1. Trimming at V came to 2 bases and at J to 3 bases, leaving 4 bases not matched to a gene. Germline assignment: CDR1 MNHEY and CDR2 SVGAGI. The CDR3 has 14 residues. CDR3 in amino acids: CASSYRDRYYEQYF. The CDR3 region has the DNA TGTGCCAGCAGTTACAGGGACAGATACTACGAGCAGTACTTC.